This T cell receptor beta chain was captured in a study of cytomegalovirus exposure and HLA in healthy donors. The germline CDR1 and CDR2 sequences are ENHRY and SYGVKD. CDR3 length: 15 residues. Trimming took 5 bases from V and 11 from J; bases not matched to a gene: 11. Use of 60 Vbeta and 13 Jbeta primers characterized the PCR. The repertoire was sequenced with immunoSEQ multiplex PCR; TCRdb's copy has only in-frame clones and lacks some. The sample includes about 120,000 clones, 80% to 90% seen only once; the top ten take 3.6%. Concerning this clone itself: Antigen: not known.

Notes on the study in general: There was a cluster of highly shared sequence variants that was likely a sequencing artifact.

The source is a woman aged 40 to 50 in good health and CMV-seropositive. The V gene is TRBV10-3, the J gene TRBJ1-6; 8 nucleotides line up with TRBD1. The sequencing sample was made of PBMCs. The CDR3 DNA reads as TGTGCCATCAGTTCCGGACAGGGTAGTAGTGCACCCCTCCACTTT. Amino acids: CAISSGQGSSAPLHF.